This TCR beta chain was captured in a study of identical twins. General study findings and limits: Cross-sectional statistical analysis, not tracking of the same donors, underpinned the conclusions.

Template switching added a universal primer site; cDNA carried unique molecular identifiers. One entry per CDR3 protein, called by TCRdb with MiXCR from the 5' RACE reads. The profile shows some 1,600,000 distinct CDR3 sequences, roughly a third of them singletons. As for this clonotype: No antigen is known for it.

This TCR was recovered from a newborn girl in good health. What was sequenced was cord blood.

CDR3 in amino acids: CASSHGTSGRDNEQYF. In nucleotides, the CDR3 is TGTGCCAGCAGCCATGGGACTAGCGGGAGGGACAATGAGCAGTACTTC. V gene TRBV4-2 combines with J gene TRBJ2-5, with TRBD2 identical over 16 bases. Germline-derived CDR1 and CDR2 are LGHNA and YNFKEQ. This CDR3 region has 16 residues. The V and J ends lost 3 bases and 11 bases, in that order; junction bases with no gene match: 9.